A selection of T cell receptor beta chains follows, all from one sample in a study of molecular identifiers for immune sequencing clone quantification. Using its own MiXCR run on the PCR reads, TCRdb lists one record per CDR3 protein. The sample carries 37,000 or so distinct CDR3 sequences, less than 20% recorded once. The sequencing input was naive CD8+ T cells from blood, with Jurkat cell RNA spiked in. The receptors derive from a human donor in good health. Some libraries in this study had Jurkat cell RNA spiked in. The conserved cysteine and the conserved F or W are not part of the CDR3 here. The order of the fields is V gene, J gene, CDR3 protein.

v_call: TRBV29-1
j_call: TRBJ2-2
cdr3_aa: SVAGTSGSRTGELF

v_call: TRBV12-3/TRBV12-4
j_call: TRBJ2-3
cdr3_aa: ASGPEDTQY

v_call: TRBV20-1
j_call: TRBJ2-2
cdr3_aa: SARDPSVNTGELF

v_call: TRBV18
j_call: TRBJ2-4
cdr3_aa: ASSRTGQEAKNIQY

v_call: TRBV4-1
j_call: TRBJ1-3
cdr3_aa: ASSQGVGLAATGNTIY

v_call: TRBV4-3
j_call: TRBJ2-2
cdr3_aa: ASSLGTGNTGELF

v_call: TRBV4-3
j_call: TRBJ2-1
cdr3_aa: ASSQDGTSGYAEQF

v_call: TRBV20-1
j_call: TRBJ1-6
cdr3_aa: SARDLTGLYSPLH

v_call: TRBV6-2/TRBV6-3
j_call: TRBJ1-1
cdr3_aa: ASGRLNTEAF

v_call: TRBV13
j_call: TRBJ1-1
cdr3_aa: ASLGQGGYTEAF

v_call: TRBV7-9
j_call: TRBJ2-1
cdr3_aa: ATVSGRWDEQF

v_call: TRBV5-8
j_call: TRBJ2-1
cdr3_aa: ASSWAGSYNEQF

v_call: TRBV20-1
j_call: TRBJ2-7
cdr3_aa: SALFAGSPSYEQY

v_call: TRBV12-3/TRBV12-4
j_call: TRBJ1-2
cdr3_aa: ASSLQGALGYT

v_call: TRBV7-2
j_call: TRBJ2-3
cdr3_aa: ASWLSMGTDTQY

v_call: TRBV3-1
j_call: TRBJ2-2
cdr3_aa: ASSQVGSGRKNTGELF

v_call: TRBV28
j_call: TRBJ2-7
cdr3_aa: AGGGREAYEQY

v_call: TRBV7-9
j_call: TRBJ2-1
cdr3_aa: ASSSPKVGFGNEQF

v_call: TRBV2
j_call: TRBJ2-3
cdr3_aa: ASGASATDTQY

v_call: TRBV3-1
j_call: TRBJ2-5
cdr3_aa: ASSQVPGGGETQY

v_call: TRBV29-1
j_call: TRBJ2-5
cdr3_aa: SATTFETTRETQY

v_call: TRBV27
j_call: TRBJ2-3
cdr3_aa: ASTPGISTDTQY

v_call: TRBV28
j_call: TRBJ2-7
cdr3_aa: ASSSPGILAGEGEQY

v_call: TRBV7-9
j_call: TRBJ2-7
cdr3_aa: ASSLEVTKY

v_call: TRBV29-1
j_call: TRBJ2-1
cdr3_aa: SVQGGIGPNEQF

v_call: TRBV11-2
j_call: TRBJ2-7
cdr3_aa: ASSFGGPSGYEQY

v_call: TRBV19
j_call: TRBJ1-1
cdr3_aa: ASSIMGTATEAF

v_call: TRBV5-1
j_call: TRBJ2-7
cdr3_aa: ASSLGGQGYEQY

v_call: TRBV20-1
j_call: TRBJ2-2
cdr3_aa: SASPSHPTLTGELF

v_call: TRBV6-2/TRBV6-3
j_call: TRBJ1-1
cdr3_aa: ASSYGAYTEAF

v_call: TRBV11-2
j_call: TRBJ2-7
cdr3_aa: ASSSSPHSSDLSYEQY

v_call: TRBV12-3/TRBV12-4
j_call: TRBJ2-1
cdr3_aa: ASSSSGDPSYNEQF

v_call: TRBV12-3/TRBV12-4
j_call: TRBJ2-3
cdr3_aa: ASNSGTSGSWDTQY

v_call: TRBV6-5
j_call: TRBJ2-2
cdr3_aa: ASSYLRGRGTGELF

v_call: TRBV6-6
j_call: TRBJ2-5
cdr3_aa: ASSYTTSGQETQY

v_call: TRBV20-1
j_call: TRBJ2-7
cdr3_aa: SAISGRAYEQY

v_call: TRBV13
j_call: TRBJ2-3
cdr3_aa: ASSSLSSDRKNRGTQY

v_call: TRBV11-2
j_call: TRBJ2-1
cdr3_aa: ASSPNWALQF

v_call: TRBV20-1
j_call: TRBJ2-3
cdr3_aa: SASSPAVTDTQY

v_call: TRBV28
j_call: TRBJ2-7
cdr3_aa: ASSLGLAEHYEQY

v_call: TRBV4-3
j_call: TRBJ1-2
cdr3_aa: ASSQEVGNYGYT

v_call: TRBV12-3/TRBV12-4
j_call: TRBJ2-2
cdr3_aa: ASSFGGITGELF

v_call: TRBV29-1
j_call: TRBJ2-5
cdr3_aa: SVEVSVLAGGETQY

v_call: TRBV7-2
j_call: TRBJ2-7
cdr3_aa: ASRWRDVVNEQY

v_call: TRBV9
j_call: TRBJ1-4
cdr3_aa: ASSTRDRNEKLF

v_call: TRBV28
j_call: TRBJ2-3
cdr3_aa: ASSLQLKSSTDTQY

v_call: TRBV7-6
j_call: TRBJ2-1
cdr3_aa: ASSQTRSNEQF

v_call: TRBV5-1
j_call: TRBJ2-7
cdr3_aa: ASQGQNEQY

v_call: TRBV6-2/TRBV6-3
j_call: TRBJ2-1
cdr3_aa: ASRVERASSYNEQF

v_call: TRBV28
j_call: TRBJ1-2
cdr3_aa: ASSLGQAGYT

v_call: TRBV24-1
j_call: TRBJ2-3
cdr3_aa: ATTGPTDTQY

v_call: TRBV7-2
j_call: TRBJ2-7
cdr3_aa: ASSLSGTTYEQY

v_call: TRBV28
j_call: TRBJ2-5
cdr3_aa: ASSLVWPQY

v_call: TRBV28
j_call: TRBJ2-7
cdr3_aa: ASSFPTAYYSYEQY